Below, 21 T cell receptor beta chains from the same sample are listed, as sequenced in a study of T cells in Graves' hyperthyroidism and ophthalmopathy. TCR beta CDR3 regions were amplified from RNA transcripts. When the TCR CDR3 underwent first-round RT-PCR, the HTBI primer set was used. TCRdb re-called the multiplex PCR reads with MiXCR, one entry per CDR3 protein. Of approximately 600,000 distinct CDR3 sequences detected, roughly 20% appear once; the ten largest clones hold 30% to 40%. Sample: blood. All receptors come from a man aged 25 to 45 with Graves' ophthalmopathy.

V usage is TRBV28 and J usage is TRBJ1-1; D not resolved. CDR3 length equals 14 residues. Germline CDR1 and CDR2: MDHEN and SYDVKM. V was pared by 2 bases and J by 4 bases, with 11 bases between. The CDR3 spells CASSLPLSGTEAFF. DNA of the CDR3: TGTGCCAGCAGTTTACCCTTAAGCGGCACTGAAGCTTTCTTT.

V and J are TRBV27 and TRBJ1-5, with 10 bases lining up with TRBD1. CDR3 length equals 19 residues. In germline, CDR1 is MNHEY, CDR2 SMNVEV (reference sequence). V shed 1 base and J 0 bases; nucleotides not matched to a gene: 9. The CDR3, as DNA: TGTGCCAGCAGTTTATTTCCTCCGGACAGGGGGATTAGCAATCAGCCCCAGCATTTT. It is translated as CASSLFPPDRGISNQPQHF.

This clonotype has at least ten counts. V usage is TRBV11-3 and J usage is TRBJ2-3; D may be TRBD1 (6 bases). The CDR3 consists of 13 residues. Germline V gene lookup returns CDR1 SGHNT and CDR2 YENEEA. V was trimmed by 5 bases and J by 3 bases, leaving 9 bases between them. The CDR3 sequence: CASSGQRTDTQYF. CDR3 nucleotide sequence: TGTGCCAGCAGCGGACAGAGAACAGATACGCAGTATTTT.

The sample holds many counts of this clonotype. The CDR3 region has the DNA TGTGCCAGCAGCACCAATGGGGGTGACGAGCAGTACTTC. Amino acids: CASSTNGGDEQYF. V and J are TRBV7-3 and TRBJ2-7; D possibly matches TRBD1 or TRBD2 (5 bases each). The germline V gene has CDR1 SGHTA and CDR2 FQGTGA. Trimming left V 5 bases short and J 5 bases short, with 13 bases between. CDR3 length: 13 residues.

This clonotype has only a few counts. The chain couples TRBV29-1 to TRBJ1-3; tentative D call: TRBD1 (5 bases). CDR3 length: 15 residues. Trimming left V 4 bases short and J 0 bases short, with 13 bases between. CDR1 and CDR2 from the germline V gene are SQVTM and ANQGSEA. CDR3 residues: CSVVWGRSSGNTIYF. The CDR3, as DNA: TGCAGCGTTGTTTGGGGCAGGAGCTCTGGAAACACCATATATTTT.

This clonotype was recorded many times. This chain links TRBV28 with TRBJ2-1, with TRBD2 identical over 8 bases. The CDR3 spans 15 residues. The V segment lost 6 bases and the J segment 5 bases; nucleotides outside the gene matches: 9. From germline, CDR1 is MDHEN and CDR2 SYDVKM. The CDR3 sequence: CASSRGRPTNNEQFF. CDR3 in DNA: TGTGCCAGCAGCCGCGGGAGGCCTACTAACAATGAGCAGTTCTTC.

This clonotype is a singleton in its sample. The chain recombines TRBV7-9 with TRBJ2-7; the match to TRBD2 covers 8 bases. Germline trimming cut 5 bases from V and 4 bases from J; bases unmatched to any gene: 10. The CDR3 has 15 amino acids. The germline gives CDR1 SEHNR, CDR2 FQNEAQ (reference sequence). The CDR3 here is CASSRGLAREYEQYF. The CDR3 DNA follows: TGTGCCAGCAGCCGAGGACTAGCTCGGGAGTACGAGCAGTACTTC. Variable domain in full (rest from reference TRBV7-9 and TRBJ2-7): DTGVSQNPRHKITKRGQNVTFRCDPISEHNRLYWYRQTLGQGPEFLTYFQNEAQLEKSRLLSDRFSAERPKGSFSTLEIQRTEQGDSAMYLCASSRGLAREYEQYFGPGTRLTVT.

V is TRBV6-1 and J is TRBJ2-7; the match to TRBD2 covers 8 bases. After removal of 10 bases from V and 2 bases from J, the junction contained 16 bases not matched to a gene. CDR1 and CDR2 (germline): MNHNS, SASEGT. This CDR3 is built from 16 residues. CDR3 DNA: TGTGCCATCAGCCCCGCCGCCACTAGCGGAACCTACGAGCAGTACTTC. This sequence encodes CAISPAATSGTYEQYF.

The chain has TRBV13 and TRBJ2-7; TRBD1 aligns across 8 bases. The length of the CDR3 is 15 residues. Germline V gives CDR1 PRHDT, CDR2 FYEKMQ (reference sequence). V trimming: 3 bases; J trimming: 0 bases; junction bases outside the gene matches: 4. The DNA for the CDR3 is TGTGCCAGCAGCTTGGGCGGACAGGGCTCCTACGAGCAGTACTTC. Amino acid sequence: CASSLGGQGSYEQYF. Drawing the rest from reference TRBV13 and TRBJ2-7, the complete variable domain is AAGVIQSPRHLIKEKRETATLKCYPIPRHDTVYWYQQGPGQDPQFLISFYEKMQSDKGSIPDRFSAQQFSDYHSELNMSSLELGDSALYFCASSLGGQGSYEQYFGPGTRLTVT.

This clonotype was observed at least ten times. In DNA form, the CDR3 reads TGTGCCAGCAGCCGAAAGACAGGGATCGCAGATACGCAGTATTTT. Translated: CASSRKTGIADTQYF. The rearrangement links TRBV9 to TRBJ2-3, with 7 bases lining up with TRBD1. Germline V gives CDR1 SGDLS, CDR2 YYNGEE. The CDR3 contains 15 residues. V dropped 4 bases and J dropped 4; count of bases not matched to a gene: 9.

The chain is built from TRBV9 and TRBJ2-7; D is ambiguous. The CDR3 is made up of 14 amino acids. Trimming cost V 0 bases and J 0 bases, with 7 bases left between them. Germline values: CDR1 SGDLS, CDR2 YYNGEE. This CDR3 reads CASSVERTSYEQYF. The CDR3 DNA reads TGTGCCAGCAGCGTAGAACGGACCTCCTACGAGCAGTACTTC.

The CDR3 DNA follows: TGTGCCAGCAGTGAAGCTCCCAGCAACTATGGCTACACCTTC. Amino acid sequence: CASSEAPSNYGYTF. The chain carries TRBV6-1 and TRBJ1-2; D is ambiguous. Trimming took off 0 bases at V and 2 bases at J, with 7 bases between the two ends. This CDR3 comprises 14 residues. Germline CDR1 is MNHNS and CDR2 is SASEGT.

The chain carries TRBV14 and TRBJ2-5, with 8 bases identical to TRBD1. Per the germline V gene, CDR1 is SGHDN and CDR2 is FVKESK. V lost 4 bases to trimming and J lost 0 bases; unmatched junction nucleotides: 4. The CDR3 is 15 amino acids. CDR3 nucleotide sequence: TGTGCCAGCAGCCGCGGACAGGGTAACCAAGAGACCCAGTACTTC. This gives the protein CASSRGQGNQETQYF. Drawing the rest from reference TRBV14 and TRBJ2-5, the complete variable domain is EAGVTQFPSHSVIEKGQTVTLRCDPISGHDNLYWYRRVMGKEIKFLLHFVKESKQDESGMPNNRFLAERTGGTYSTLKVQPAELEDSGVYFCASSRGQGNQETQYFGPGTRLLVL.

To note about this clonotype: One end of the junction is discordant with germline, which a read error may explain. V usage is TRBV11-2 and J usage is TRBJ1-1; D unclear. Germline lookup yields CDR1 SGHAT and CDR2 FQNNGV. This CDR3 is 14 amino acids long. The CDR3 region has the DNA TGTGCCAGCAGCTCCGGTTCCGGGAACACTGAAGCTTCCTTT. This sequence encodes CASSSGSGNTEASF. Combining the CDR3 with reference TRBV11-2 and TRBJ1-1 gives the whole variable domain EAGVAQSPRYKIIEKRQSVAFWCNPISGHATLYWYQQILGQGPKLLIQFQNNGVVDDSQLPKDRFSAERLKGVDSTLKIQPAKLEDSAVYLCASSSGSGNTEASFGQGTRLTVV.

This chain uses TRBV28 with TRBJ1-6; tentatively, D is TRBD1 (6 bases). With 3 bases removed from V and 6 bases from J, the gap between germline ends came to 12 bases. This CDR3 spans 15 amino acids. Germline CDR1 reads MDHEN; CDR2 reads SYDVKM. In nucleotides, the CDR3 is TGTGCCAGCAGTTTTGACGGGGGCGGTAATTCACCCCTCCACTTT. Its translation is CASSFDGGGNSPLHF.

This chain joins TRBV5-1 and TRBJ1-4, with D perhaps matching TRBD1 (6 bases). The length of the CDR3 is 16 residues. The V and J ends lost 4 bases and 5 bases respectively, with 18 bases between them. In germline, CDR1 is SGHRS, CDR2 YFSETQ. The CDR3 reads CASSPSAGGPNEKLFF. DNA for the CDR3: TGCGCCAGCAGCCCATCCGCCGGGGGCCCGAATGAAAAACTGTTTTTT.

This chain joins TRBV27 and TRBJ2-3; D is unclear. CDR3 length: 14 amino acids. Germline V gene data show CDR1 as MNHEY and CDR2 as SMNVEV (reference sequence). Trimming cost V 7 bases and J 1 base, with 12 bases left between them. The CDR3: CASTVVYGTDTQYF. The CDR3 DNA sequence: TGTGCCAGCACTGTGGTCTATGGCACAGATACGCAGTATTTT.

The chain couples TRBV7-2 to TRBJ2-5; perhaps TRBD1 as D (5 bases). This CDR3 comprises 14 residues. V lost 5 bases to trimming and J lost 5 bases, with 15 bases between them. Germline V lookup: CDR1 SGHTA, CDR2 FQGNSA. CDR3 loop: CASSPPGFVETQYF. The CDR3 DNA reads as TGTGCCAGCAGCCCACCAGGGTTTGTTGAGACCCAGTACTTC.

The chain uses TRBV30 and TRBJ1-5, with 7 bases aligning to TRBD1. Germline V lookup: CDR1 GTSNPN, CDR2 SVGIG (reference sequence). The CDR3 covers 15 residues. The junction had 11 bases not matched to a gene; V was cut back by 3 bases and J by 6 bases. CDR3 DNA: TGTGCCTGGAGCGAGTTAGGGGGCGGAGGTCAGCCCCAGCATTTT. Translation gives CAWSELGGGGQPQHF.

This clonotype was recorded a few times. This may be a read error, as it is one base from a much larger clone. The rearrangement links TRBV29-1 to TRBJ2-3; D is uncertain. The CDR3 extends over 11 amino acids. V was clipped by 3 bases and J by 4 bases, with 5 bases between them. CDR1 and CDR2 from the germline V gene are SQVTM and ANQGSEA. CDR3 sequence reads: CSVDWADTQYF. CDR3 nucleotide sequence: TGCAGCGTTGATTGGGCAGATACGCAGTATTTT.

The V gene is TRBV6-5, the J gene TRBJ1-5; D is unclear. The CDR3 sequence is 13 residues long. Germline CDR1 reads MNHEY; CDR2 reads SVGAGI. The V and J ends lost 5 bases and 3 bases respectively, with 8 bases between them. The CDR3 nucleotides read TGTGCCAGCAGTCCAAATCTCAATCAGCCCCAGCATTTT. It yields the protein CASSPNLNQPQHF.